The clone carrying this T cell receptor beta chain has more than one count but fewer than ten. The target antigen is unknown. This CDR3 is missing its conserved last phenylalanine or tryptophan, likely due to a read error. This record belongs to a study of tumor-infiltrating lymphocytes in primary liver carcinoma. Study-wide context: Surgical resection was the treatment these patients received for primary liver carcinoma.

TCR beta cDNA was prepared out of around 460 ng total RNA by means of a constant-region primer. Slightly modified ARM-PCR, run as three nested multiplex PCR rounds, produced the TCR beta libraries. Two initial PCR rounds of around 9 cycles each paired TRBV1-TRBV30 forward primers with a C-beta reverse primer. A single record per CDR3 protein comes from TCRdb applying MiXCR to the multiplex PCR reads. The data hold approximately 310,000 distinct CDR3 sequences, with 60% to 80% observed a single time. Points from the study as a whole: The study found tumor-adjacent and tumor-blood pairs overlapped less than tumor region pairs.

The study extracted blood RNA from unsorted whole blood and also extracted germline DNA. They drew approximately 3.8 milliliters of peripheral blood before surgery. CDR1 SGHKS and CDR2 YYEKEE come from the germline V gene (reference sequence). The CDR3 spans 14 residues. V lost 4 bases and J 9 bases, leaving 17 bases between the germline ends. The receptor was isolated from a man in his forties with primary liver carcinoma and hepatitis B virus infection. The chain uses TRBV5-5 and TRBJ2-1, with a tentative D call TRBD1 (6 bases). The specimen sequenced was peripheral blood. The CDR3: CASSRSPDRTEQFL. The CDR3 nucleotides are TGTGCCAGCAGCCGGTCCCCGGACAGAACTGAGCAGTTCTTA.